This TCR beta chain was profiled in a study of T-cell memory formation after mild COVID-19. About the research overall: Clusters were largely donor specific. Overall study findings and caveats: Shrinking CD4+ clones resided mostly in CM and EM, and CD8+ ones in EMRA.

A single record per CDR3 protein comes from TCRdb applying MiXCR to the 5' RACE reads. The data contain approximately 150,000 distinct CDR3 sequences, 6% to 7% of them singletons. The CDR3 sequence is 16 residues long. Germline V gene sequence: CDR1 LGHDT, CDR2 YNNKEL (reference sequence). The germline V and J ends were trimmed by 2 bases and 1 base, with 12 bases remaining between them. At least ten counts were recorded for this clonotype. Its specificity is not known. The rearrangement joins TRBV3-1 to TRBJ1-5, with D tentatively TRBD1 (6 bases). The TCR originated in an adult woman who had mild COVID-19 (a few samples of this study predate the infection). Cell type and time point are not known. Material: PBMCs or a T cell subset sorted from them (not recorded which). As DNA, the CDR3 is TGTGCCAGCAGCCAACATGGGGGCGGAAGCAATCAGCCCCAGCATTTT. Protein product: CASSQHGGGSNQPQHF.